The 24 T cell receptor beta chains given below trace back to one sample, sequenced in a study of T cell responses to AZD1222 COVID-19 vaccine. TCRdb's table, derived via immunoSEQ multiplex PCR, lists solely in-frame clones and lacks some. The table has 110,000 or so clones, about 85% seen once. Specimen: peripheral blood, collected on day 0 of AZD1222 vaccination. Receptor source: an adult in good health.

This clone was seen a single time. Other DNA sequences of this sample code for an identical CDR3. The J gene is TRBJ2-7, the V gene TRBV6-5; D is undetermined. The CDR3 extends over 14 amino acids. The germline V and J ends were trimmed by 6 bases and 0 bases, with 12 bases remaining between them. CDR1 MNHEY and CDR2 SVGAGI come from the germline V gene. In DNA, the CDR3 is TGTGCCAGCAGCAGGACCGCAAGCTCCTACGAGCAGTACTTC. As protein: CASSRTASSYEQYF.

CDR3 amino acids: CASTDHRGGTEAFF. For the CDR3, the DNA is TGTGCCAGCACCGATCACCGGGGTGGAACTGAAGCTTTCTTT. The chain combines TRBV25-1 with TRBJ1-1, with D unresolved. The length of the CDR3 is 14 residues. Looked up from germline, CDR1 is MGHDK and CDR2 is SYGVNS. Trimming took 7 bases from V and 5 from J, leaving 17 bases between them.

This clone was recorded only once. The chain uses TRBV4-1 and TRBJ1-1; D ambiguous. Between the trimmed V and J ends, which lost 2 bases and 3 bases, there was a span of 7 bases. This CDR3 has 13 residues. CDR1 MGHRA and CDR2 YSYEKL come from the germline V gene. CDR3 coding DNA: TGCGCCAGCAGCCAATTAGAGGACACTGAAGCTTTCTTT. This translates into CASSQLEDTEAFF.

This clone was detected a few times. The chain carries TRBV5-1 and TRBJ1-2; D not resolved. The V end was cut by 1 base, the J end by 4 bases, with 11 bases between. The CDR3 sequence is 14 residues long. The germline V gene encodes CDR1 SGHRS and CDR2 YFSETQ. The CDR3 DNA reads as TGCGCCAGCAGCTTGAGCACACTCACCTATGGCTACACCTTC. This codes for CASSLSTLTYGYTF.

This clone was seen once. This chain uses TRBV29-1 with TRBJ1-2; no firm D call. This CDR3 spans 12 amino acids. The ends were cut back, 0 bases at V and 8 bases at J, with 10 bases in the middle. CDR1 is SQVTM, CDR2 ANQGSEA, per germline. This chain's CDR3 is CSVEEAIEGYTF. CDR3 coding DNA: TGCAGCGTTGAAGAGGCAATCGAGGGCTACACCTTC. Full variable domain (rest looked up from reference TRBV29-1 and TRBJ1-2): SAVISQKPSRDICQRGTSLTIQCQVDSQVTMMFWYRQQPGQSLTLIATANQGSEATYESGFVIDKFPISRPNLTFSTLTVSNMSPEDSSIYLCSVEEAIEGYTFGSGTRLTVV.

This chain uses TRBV19 with TRBJ1-4; D might be TRBD1 (6 bases). V dropped 0 bases and J dropped 7 bases, with 27 bases sitting between them. The CDR3 runs 20 residues. CDR1 LNHDA and CDR2 SQIVND come from the germline V gene (reference sequence). CDR3 sequence reads: CASSIDGQIRRLRGSEKLFF. Here the CDR3 DNA reads TGTGCCAGTAGTATAGACGGACAGATAAGGCGGTTAAGAGGATCTGAAAAACTGTTTTTT.

The chain has TRBV28 and TRBJ2-3, with 8 bases fitting TRBD2. Germline lookup yields CDR1 MDHEN and CDR2 SYDVKM. The CDR3 runs 12 residues. V lost 6 bases and J lost 6; bases outside the gene matches: 2. CDR3 residues: CASRAGGDTQYF. The CDR3 bases are TGTGCCAGCAGGGCGGGGGGTGATACGCAGTATTTT.

The chain combines TRBV28 with TRBJ1-2; TRBD1 might be the D (5 bases). The V end was cut by 5 bases, the J end by 8 bases, with 15 bases between. Germline V gene sequence: CDR1 MDHEN, CDR2 SYDVKM. This CDR3 comprises 13 residues. The CDR3 loop is CASSAPGPWGYTF. CDR3 bases: TGTGCCAGCAGTGCCCCGGGGCCTTGGGGCTACACCTTC.

The V gene is TRBV19, the J gene TRBJ1-6; D is ambiguous. V was trimmed by 5 bases and J by 9 bases, leaving 17 bases between them. The CDR3 runs to 15 residues. Germline-derived CDR1 and CDR2 are LNHDA and SQIVND (reference sequence). The CDR3 reads CASSETGKAGSPLHF. For the CDR3, the DNA is TGTGCCAGTAGTGAAACCGGGAAGGCGGGTTCACCCCTCCACTTT.

The CDR3 loop is CASSYDGVNSPLHF. The CDR3 DNA follows: TGTGCCAGCAGTTACGATGGGGTTAATTCACCCCTCCACTTT. This sequence joins TRBV6-5 and TRBJ1-6, with D unresolved. The germline V gene encodes CDR1 MNHEY and CDR2 SVGAGI. V shed 2 bases and J shed 6 bases, with 8 bases lying between them. The CDR3 length is 14 residues.

V gene TRBV10-3 combines with J gene TRBJ2-5; maybe TRBD2 (5 bases). CDR3 size: 14 residues. Germline loops: CDR1 ENHRY, CDR2 SYGVKD. V gave up 3 bases and J gave up 5 bases, with 13 bases separating them. The CDR3 reads CAISEAGMEETQYF. The CDR3 coding sequence is TGTGCCATCAGTGAAGCCGGGATGGAGGAGACCCAGTACTTC.

The chain carries TRBV6-2 or TRBV6-3 and TRBJ2-6; D may be TRBD1 (6 bases). This CDR3 has 18 residues. Trimming left V 2 bases short and J 2 bases short, with 16 bases between. Germline V lookup: CDR1 MNHEY, CDR2 SVGEGT. The CDR3 region has the DNA TGTGCCAGCAGTTACCACCTTGGGCGACAGGCTGGGGCCAACGTCCTGACTTTC. This codes for CASSYHLGRQAGANVLTF.

This clone was seen a single time. The rearrangement joins TRBV29-1 to TRBJ2-3; D might be TRBD2 (5 bases). Germline-derived CDR1 and CDR2 are SQVTM and ANQGSEA. Trimming stripped 0 bases from V and 3 bases from J, with 16 bases between. This CDR3 spans 16 amino acids. The CDR3, as DNA: TGCAGCGTTGAAGAGGGTTGGCGGGTAGGGACAGATACGCAGTATTTT. Translation gives CSVEEGWRVGTDTQYF.

The rearrangement joins TRBV6-5 to TRBJ1-1, with unresolved D. The CDR3 is 14 residues long. Germline-derived CDR1 and CDR2 are MNHEY and SVGAGI. Trimming shortened V by 0 bases and J by 10 bases, and 15 bases separated the two germline ends. The DNA for the CDR3 is TGTGCCAGCAGTTACTCGGGCCCTCAAGCGGCAGCTTTCTTT. Translation gives CASSYSGPQAAAFF.

The rearrangement links TRBV13 to TRBJ2-7; the D is unclear. CDR1 and CDR2 (germline): PRHDT, FYEKMQ (reference sequence). Trimming shortened V by 3 bases and J by 2 bases, and 11 bases separated the two germline ends. CDR3 length equals 14 residues. In DNA form, the CDR3 reads TGTGCCAGCAGCTTTATTCACCTTCCCTACGAGCAGTACTTC. Its protein product is CASSFIHLPYEQYF. Looking up the rest from reference TRBV13 and TRBJ2-7 gives the full variable domain: AAGVIQSPRHLIKEKRETATLKCYPIPRHDTVYWYQQGPGQDPQFLISFYEKMQSDKGSIPDRFSAQQFSDYHSELNMSSLELGDSALYFCASSFIHLPYEQYFGPGTRLTVT.

The J gene is TRBJ2-1, the V gene TRBV11-2; tentative D call: TRBD2 (6 bases). The V gene lost 1 base and the J gene lost 8 bases, with 21 bases spanning the gap. The CDR3 spans 17 residues. Germline assignment: CDR1 SGHAT and CDR2 FQNNGV. The CDR3 region is CASSLVYGLRPIDEQFF. DNA of the CDR3: TGTGCCAGCAGCTTAGTCTATGGACTACGTCCTATAGATGAGCAGTTCTTC.

The chain combines TRBV4-1 with TRBJ2-7, with TRBD1 matching over 9 bases. Trimming took 3 bases from V and 2 from J; bases not matched to a gene: 8. The CDR3 runs 16 residues. The germline V gene encodes CDR1 MGHRA and CDR2 YSYEKL. This chain's CDR3 is CASSQGQGPLTYEQYF. DNA for the CDR3: TGCGCCAGCAGCCAGGGACAGGGCCCCCTTACCTACGAGCAGTACTTC.

This clone has only one observation. The chain uses TRBV4-3 and TRBJ2-5, with D possibly TRBD2 on 6 matching bases. There are 15 residues in the CDR3. Germline CDR1 and CDR2: LGHNA and YSLEER. Trimming took 0 bases from V and 5 from J, leaving 13 bases between them. This CDR3 reads CASSQDLVAAETQYF. The CDR3 DNA reads as TGCGCCAGCAGCCAAGATTTGGTAGCGGCTGAGACCCAGTACTTC.

The V gene is TRBV18, the J gene TRBJ2-3; 8 bases line up with TRBD2. The CDR3 length is 15 residues. Per germline, CDR1 KGHSH and CDR2 LQKENI. The V segment lost 3 bases and the J segment 3 bases; nucleotides outside the gene matches: 5. The CDR3 reads CASSPQSGRTDTQYF. In DNA, the CDR3 is TGTGCCAGCTCACCCCAAAGCGGGAGAACAGATACGCAGTATTTT.

The CDR3 spells CASSLGYQETQYF. The CDR3 DNA reads as TGTGCCAGCAGTTTGGGATATCAAGAGACCCAGTACTTC. The chain uses TRBV6-5 and TRBJ2-5; D is unresolved. CDR1 MNHEY and CDR2 SVGAGI come from the germline V gene. The V and J ends lost 4 bases and 2 bases respectively, with 8 bases between them. This CDR3 spans 13 amino acids.

The gene calls are TRBV6-5 and TRBJ2-7; D is ambiguous. V was trimmed by 5 bases and J by 2 bases, leaving 13 bases between them. The germline V gene encodes CDR1 MNHEY and CDR2 SVGAGI. This CDR3 contains 14 residues. CDR3 DNA sequence: TGTGCCAGCAGTCCCTCGACAAGTACCTACGAGCAGTACTTC. This gives the protein CASSPSTSTYEQYF.

The chain has TRBV18 and TRBJ2-5; D perhaps matches TRBD2 (6 bases). This CDR3 comprises 13 residues. CDR1 KGHSH and CDR2 LQKENI come from the germline V gene. V gave up 3 bases and J gave up 5 bases, with 10 bases separating them. CDR3 sequence: CASSPLAAETQYF. The CDR3 nucleotides are TGTGCCAGCTCACCCTTAGCGGCGGAGACCCAGTACTTC.

The V gene is TRBV19, the J gene TRBJ2-5, with D perhaps TRBD1 (5 bases). Looked up from germline, CDR1 is LNHDA and CDR2 is SQIVND (reference sequence). Trimming cost V 5 bases and J 5 bases, with 27 bases left between them. There are 18 residues in the CDR3. CDR3 bases: TGTGCCAGTAGTGAGATCAGGCAGGGCGTCTTAGTTGTGGAGACCCAGTACTTC. Protein product: CASSEIRQGVLVVETQYF.

The chain uses TRBV28 and TRBJ2-7; 13 bases match TRBD2. Germline lookup yields CDR1 MDHEN and CDR2 SYDVKM. The V segment lost 3 bases and the J segment 5 bases; nucleotides outside the gene matches: 16. This CDR3 is 19 amino acids long. CDR3 bases: TGTGCCAGCAGTTTCGCGGACGGTGGACTAGCGGGAGAATCCAACGAGCAGTACTTC. Translating gives CASSFADGGLAGESNEQYF. Supplemented by reference TRBV28 and TRBJ2-7, the full variable domain reads DVKVTQSSRYLVKRTGEKVFLECVQDMDHENMFWYRQDPGLGLRLIYFSYDVKMKEKGDIPEGYSVSREKKERFSLILESASTNQTSMYLCASSFADGGLAGESNEQYFGPGTRLTVT.